The 27 T cell receptor beta chains in this list originate from one sample, sequenced in a study of control samples from healthy donors and cancer patients. Some clones are missing from TCRdb's copy, which holds only in-frame ones; the method was immunoSEQ multiplex PCR. The repertoire holds about 85,000 clones, approximately 88% seen once, with around 7.6% in the top ten. The sequencing input was blood. These receptors all come from a woman between 55 and 75 years old in good health.

V is TRBV7-9 and J is TRBJ2-7; 9 positions match TRBD1. Germline lookup yields CDR1 SEHNR and CDR2 FQNEAQ (reference sequence). This CDR3 has 16 residues. V dropped 5 bases and J dropped 2; count of bases not matched to a gene: 10. The CDR3 DNA sequence: TGTGCCAGCAGCCGGCTAGCCGGGACAGGGACCTACGAGCAGTACTTC. It codes for CASSRLAGTGTYEQYF.

The CDR3 region is CASSLDGSQGWADTQYF. In DNA form, the CDR3 reads TGTGCCAGCAGCTTAGATGGCTCCCAGGGCTGGGCAGATACGCAGTATTTT. This chain connects TRBV11-3 to TRBJ2-3; D might be TRBD1 (5 bases). Trimming took off 0 bases at V and 4 bases at J, with 17 bases between the two ends. Germline loops: CDR1 SGHNT, CDR2 YENEEA. This CDR3 is built from 17 residues.

This clone was found once. This sequence joins TRBV5-6 and TRBJ1-3; D remains unclear. CDR3 length equals 15 residues. The germline gives CDR1 SGHDT, CDR2 YYEEEE. Deletions cut 2 bases from V and 0 bases from J, with 9 bases between. The CDR3 DNA follows: TGTGCCAGCAGCTTCGGCAGGAGCTCTGGAAACACCATATATTTT. Translating it yields CASSFGRSSGNTIYF.

This clone occurred once. The V and J genes are TRBV2 and TRBJ2-2, with D maybe TRBD2 (5 bases). Germline V lookup: CDR1 SNHLY, CDR2 FYNNEI. Trimming cost V 1 base and J 4 bases, with 10 bases left between them. The CDR3 totals 15 residues. The CDR3 nucleotides are TGTGCCAGCAGTGAAGGAGGGTTTGGCACCGGGGAGCTGTTTTTT. Its protein product is CASSEGGFGTGELFF.

V gene TRBV28 combines with J gene TRBJ2-1, with 9 nucleotides matching TRBD2. Germline V gives CDR1 MDHEN, CDR2 SYDVKM. With 6 bases clipped from V and 1 base from J, the junction kept 4 bases outside the gene matches. The CDR3 length is 15 residues. CDR3 coding DNA: TGTGCCAGCAGCCGTAGCGGGAGTTCCTACAATGAGCAGTTCTTC. The encoded protein is CASSRSGSSYNEQFF.

The chain employs TRBV7-6 and TRBJ2-2; 8 bases match TRBD2. The CDR3 is 16 residues long. Germline values: CDR1 SGHVS, CDR2 FNYEAQ. Trimming at V came to 5 bases and at J to 7 bases, leaving 12 bases not matched to a gene. CDR3: CASSDGPGGRVGELFF. The DNA of the CDR3 is TGTGCCAGCAGCGACGGGCCGGGGGGGCGTGTCGGGGAGCTGTTTTTT.

The chain joins TRBV6-6 to TRBJ2-2; no clear D. Germline loops: CDR1 MNHNY, CDR2 SVGAGI (reference sequence). The CDR3 spans 12 residues. V was cut by 6 bases and J by 6 bases, with 8 bases left in between. This CDR3 reads CASREVPGELFF. DNA for the CDR3: TGTGCCAGCAGGGAAGTTCCCGGGGAGCTGTTTTTT.

This chain links TRBV28 with TRBJ1-2; perhaps TRBD1 as D (6 bases). CDR1 is MDHEN and CDR2 is SYDVKM in the germline V gene. The CDR3 is 15 residues long. V lost 3 bases and J 1 base, leaving 12 bases between the germline ends. CDR3 in amino acids: CASSLGGGLNYGYTF. The CDR3 DNA sequence: TGTGCCAGCAGTTTGGGAGGGGGTCTTAACTATGGCTACACCTTC.

This rearrangement joins TRBV5-1 to TRBJ2-5; TRBD2 aligns across 9 bases. V lost 0 bases and J lost 3; bases outside the gene matches: 3. Germline V lookup: CDR1 SGHRS, CDR2 YFSETQ. CDR3 length: 15 amino acids. The CDR3 region has the DNA TGCGCCAGCAGCTTGGGGGCTAGCGGGGAAGAGACCCAGTACTTC. Its protein is CASSLGASGEETQYF. Complete variable domain (other parts from reference TRBV5-1 and TRBJ2-5): KAGVTQTPRYLIKTRGQQVTLSCSPISGHRSVSWYQQTPGQGLQFLFEYFSETQRNKGNFPGRFSGRQFSNSRSEMNVSTLELGDSALYLCASSLGASGEETQYFGPGTRLLVL.

This chain joins TRBV19 and TRBJ1-1; no clear D. The CDR3 loop spans 13 amino acids. Trimming took off 3 bases at V and 3 bases at J, with 8 bases between the two ends. In germline, CDR1 is LNHDA, CDR2 SQIVND (reference sequence). The CDR3 DNA reads as TGTGCCAGTAGTATGAGACGGGACACTGAAGCTTTCTTT. Translating gives CASSMRRDTEAFF.

This rearrangement joins TRBV6-6 to TRBJ2-2; the D gene is possibly TRBD2 (5 bases). Trimming left V 5 bases short and J 3 bases short, with 7 bases between. Germline-derived CDR1 and CDR2 are MNHNY and SVGAGI (reference sequence). The CDR3 has 13 residues. The CDR3: CASSREHTGELFF. CDR3 sequence (DNA): TGTGCCAGCAGTCGGGAACACACCGGGGAGCTGTTTTTT.

The chain is built from TRBV4-1 and TRBJ1-3; D possibly corresponds to TRBD1 (5 bases). Deletions cut 8 bases from V and 6 bases from J, with 20 bases between. This CDR3 contains 15 residues. Germline V gene data show CDR1 as MGHRA and CDR2 as YSYEKL. CDR3 residues: CASRRGTVGENTIYF. The DNA of the CDR3 is TGCGCCAGCCGGCGGGGGACGGTGGGAGAAAACACCATATATTTT.

The count of this clone is one. This chain connects TRBV7-9 to TRBJ1-2; D is undetermined. The CDR3 runs 15 residues. Trimming cost V 1 base and J 4 bases, with 13 bases left between them. CDR1 is SEHNR, CDR2 FQNEAQ, per germline (reference sequence). The CDR3, as DNA: TGTGCCAGCAGCTTAGGTACAGACCGGGGCTATGGCTACACCTTC. This encodes CASSLGTDRGYGYTF.

The rearrangement links TRBV2 to TRBJ1-2; TRBD1 aligns across 7 bases. Trimming at V came to 5 bases and at J to 7 bases, leaving 13 bases not matched to a gene. The CDR3 extends over 15 amino acids. The V gene's germline CDR1 is SNHLY and CDR2 FYNNEI. The CDR3: CASSQEGRGTGGYTF. CDR3 in DNA: TGTGCCAGCAGTCAAGAGGGCAGGGGGACTGGTGGCTACACCTTC.

The V call is TRBV28, the J call TRBJ2-1; a possible D gene is TRBD1 (5 bases). The germline gives CDR1 MDHEN, CDR2 SYDVKM. This CDR3 spans 15 amino acids. V was cut by 6 bases and J by 4 bases, with 16 bases left in between. Here the CDR3 DNA reads TGTGCCAGCAGCCCATTAGACAGAAGGTACAATGAGCAGTTCTTC. It specifies CASSPLDRRYNEQFF.

The V and J genes are TRBV19 and TRBJ2-7; 8 positions agree with TRBD2. The CDR3 length is 14 residues. V dropped 9 bases and J dropped 0; count of bases not matched to a gene: 7. CDR1 and CDR2 (germline): LNHDA, SQIVND (reference sequence). CDR3: CASKERGSSYEQYF. In DNA form, the CDR3 reads TGTGCCAGCAAAGAGCGGGGGAGCTCCTACGAGCAGTACTTC.

The chain couples TRBV28 to TRBJ2-1; a weak D match, TRBD2 (5 bases). The CDR3 spans 16 residues. V was shortened by 5 bases and J by 0 bases, with 14 bases between the two germline ends. In germline, CDR1 is MDHEN, CDR2 SYDVKM. CDR3 bases: TGTGCCAGCAGTCTAGCTGGCAGTAGCTCCTACAATGAGCAGTTCTTC. Translation gives CASSLAGSSSYNEQFF.

The rearrangement joins TRBV7-9 to TRBJ2-7; 11 positions match TRBD2. This CDR3 contains 15 residues. Per germline, CDR1 SEHNR and CDR2 FQNEAQ (reference sequence). The V and J ends lost 5 bases and 4 bases, in that order; junction bases with no gene match: 7. The CDR3 sequence: CASSLSGTSGYEQYF. CDR3 DNA sequence: TGTGCCAGCAGCCTGTCCGGGACTAGCGGATACGAGCAGTACTTC.

The chain employs TRBV7-2 and TRBJ1-1; D remains ambiguous. V dropped 0 bases and J dropped 7 bases, with 9 bases sitting between them. This CDR3 has 13 residues. Germline V gene data show CDR1 as SGHTA and CDR2 as FQGNSA. CDR3 amino acids: CASSLASLGEAFF. The CDR3 bases are TGTGCCAGCAGCTTAGCGTCTTTGGGTGAAGCTTTCTTT.

The J gene is TRBJ2-2, the V gene TRBV24-1; weak D call: TRBD1 (6 bases). V was shortened by 9 bases and J by 2 bases, with 12 bases between the two germline ends. The length of the CDR3 is 14 residues. Germline lookup yields CDR1 KGHDR and CDR2 SFDVKD. CDR3 protein: CATAGTLNTGELFF. The CDR3 coding sequence is TGTGCCACCGCCGGGACACTTAACACCGGGGAGCTGTTTTTT.

This chain uses TRBV4-3 with TRBJ2-5, with D possibly TRBD2 on 6 matching bases. The CDR3 is 16 amino acids. V was cut by 0 bases and J by 9 bases, with 20 bases left in between. Germline values: CDR1 LGHNA, CDR2 YSLEER. CDR3 in amino acids: CASSQDWRDQGSAQYF. The CDR3 DNA reads as TGCGCCAGCAGCCAAGATTGGAGGGATCAAGGGAGCGCCCAGTACTTC.

The gene calls are TRBV5-1 and TRBJ2-1; 16 nucleotides align to TRBD2. CDR3 length equals 17 residues. Per the germline V gene, CDR1 is SGHRS and CDR2 is YFSETQ. V lost 3 bases and J lost 4; bases outside the gene matches: 4. The CDR3 region has the DNA TGCGCCAGCAGCTCGCAGGGACTAGCGGGGGGGTACAATGAGCAGTTCTTC. Protein: CASSSQGLAGGYNEQFF. The entire variable domain, with the rest obtained from reference TRBV5-1 and TRBJ2-1, is as follows: KAGVTQTPRYLIKTRGQQVTLSCSPISGHRSVSWYQQTPGQGLQFLFEYFSETQRNKGNFPGRFSGRQFSNSRSEMNVSTLELGDSALYLCASSSQGLAGGYNEQFFGPGTRLTVL.

This rearrangement joins TRBV5-6 to TRBJ1-4; TRBD1 matches at 8 bases. The CDR3 spans 14 residues. CDR1 SGHDT and CDR2 YYEEEE come from the germline V gene. The ends lost 2 bases at V and 9 bases at J; junction bases unmatched: 6. In DNA, the CDR3 is TGTGCCAGCAGCTTAGAAGGACAGGGACAAAAACTGTTTTTT. Translated: CASSLEGQGQKLFF.

The chain couples TRBV15 to TRBJ1-2; tentatively, D is TRBD1 (5 bases). The germline gives CDR1 LNHNV, CDR2 YYDKDF (reference sequence). V gave up 0 bases and J gave up 6 bases, with 20 bases separating them. The CDR3 is 17 residues long. CDR3 sequence reads: CATSRDWGSSGEDGYTF. DNA for the CDR3: TGTGCCACCAGCAGAGATTGGGGCAGTTCCGGGGAAGATGGCTACACCTTC.

V is TRBV27 and J is TRBJ1-2; D uncertain. The germline gives CDR1 MNHEY, CDR2 SMNVEV (reference sequence). Trimming took 7 bases from V and 0 from J, leaving 15 bases between them. This CDR3 is 15 amino acids long. The CDR3 protein is CASKRGRDSNYGYTF. The CDR3 bases are TGTGCCAGCAAGAGAGGGCGGGATTCTAACTATGGCTACACCTTC.

The chain recombines TRBV6-2 or TRBV6-3 with TRBJ1-1; no reliable D call. V was pared by 4 bases and J by 0 bases, with 18 bases between. Germline CDR1 is MNHEY and CDR2 is SVGEGT. This CDR3 is 17 amino acids long. DNA of the CDR3: TGTGCCAGCAGTTCAAGACACTCCAGGACGATGAACACTGAAGCTTTCTTT. As protein: CASSSRHSRTMNTEAFF.

The V and J genes are TRBV28 and TRBJ1-2; no reliable D call. CDR3 length: 12 amino acids. Trimming pared 6 bases from V and 2 bases from J, leaving 7 bases between. Germline V gene data show CDR1 as MDHEN and CDR2 as SYDVKM. The DNA for the CDR3 is TGTGCCAGCAGCAACCGGAACTATGGCTACACCTTC. This encodes CASSNRNYGYTF.